This TCR beta chain was identified in a study of T cells after posttransplantation cyclophosphamide. V lost 3 bases to trimming and J lost 0 bases, with 13 bases between them. Germline loops: CDR1 SGDLS, CDR2 YYNGEE. There are 16 residues in the CDR3. Note on this clone: Antigen specificity is unknown.

The table came from immunoSEQ multiplex PCR; TCRdb's copy has only in-frame clones and leaves some out. This sample has around 13,000 clones and no singletons, with roughly 25% in the ten largest. Findings of the study overall: Donor CD8+ memory clones often dominated recipient blood repertoires at later times.

Treatment was busulfan-fludarabine conditioning, a marrow graft, and cyclophosphamide on days +3 and +4. The origin of this receptor is a female patient between 40 and 50 years old who received an allogeneic stem cell transplant from an unrelated donor, was CMV-positive, and had acute GVHD only. Some T cells may be transferred from the graft donor. The material sequenced was PBMCs, taken after allogeneic stem cell transplant with posttransplant cyclophosphamide. V and J are TRBV9 and TRBJ1-3, with TRBD1 as a possible D gene (6 bases). CDR3 sequence: CASSARGDGSGNTIYF. CDR3 bases: TGTGCCAGCAGCGCCAGGGGAGACGGCTCTGGAAACACCATATATTTT.